These 11 T cell receptor beta chains were sequenced from one sample in a study of T cells in Graves' hyperthyroidism and ophthalmopathy. Regions amplified from RNA transcripts were the TCR beta CDR3 regions. Using the HTBI primer set, a first-round RT-PCR was run on the TCR CDR3. TCRdb fed the multiplex PCR reads into MiXCR, producing one record per CDR3 protein. The sample has hundreds of thousands of distinct CDR3 sequences, about 15% seen once. The sample comprised blood. The source of these receptors is a woman aged 18-29 years with Graves' hyperthyroidism.

This clonotype has more than one count but fewer than ten. This chain connects TRBV4-3 to TRBJ2-5; a possible D gene is TRBD1 (5 bases). The V end lost 0 bases, the J end lost 5 bases, and 13 bases lay between the germline ends. Germline V lookup: CDR1 LGHNA, CDR2 YSLEER. This CDR3 comprises 15 residues. The DNA of the CDR3 is TGCGCCAGCAGCCAAGACAAGGGGTCGGGTGAGACCCAGTACTTC. It encodes CASSQDKGSGETQYF.

This clonotype has a count of ten or more. The V gene is TRBV12-3 or TRBV12-4, the J gene TRBJ1-1; D not resolved. The V and J ends lost 3 bases and 2 bases respectively, with 7 bases between them. The CDR3 extends over 13 amino acids. This CDR3 reads CASSLATNTEAFF. Here the CDR3 DNA reads TGTGCCAGCAGTTTGGCCACCAACACTGAAGCTTTCTTT.

This clonotype was found many times. V gene TRBV18 combines with J gene TRBJ2-1, with a tentative D call TRBD1 (5 bases). The CDR3 runs 15 residues. In germline, CDR1 is KGHSH, CDR2 LQKENI. Trimming shortened V by 4 bases and J by 5 bases, and 15 bases separated the two germline ends. CDR3 nucleotides: TGTGCCAGCTCACAGTACTCCAGGGCAGACAATGAGCAGTTCTTC. Amino acid sequence: CASSQYSRADNEQFF.

The genes are TRBV2 and TRBJ1-1, with 7 positions matching TRBD1. This CDR3 contains 14 residues. V trimming: 6 bases; J trimming: 2 bases; junction bases outside the gene matches: 6. Germline V gives CDR1 SNHLY, CDR2 FYNNEI. The CDR3 DNA sequence: TGTGCCAGCAGCGAGGACAGGCTCAACACTGAAGCTTTCTTT. This gives the protein CASSEDRLNTEAFF.

This clonotype appeared many times. The chain has TRBV7-3 and TRBJ2-1; TRBD2 is a possible D gene (6 bases). Per germline, CDR1 SGHTA and CDR2 FQGTGA. The CDR3 runs 16 residues. Trimming stripped 6 bases from V and 5 bases from J, with 20 bases between. CDR3 protein: CASSDGSLATNNEQFF. The CDR3 DNA follows: TGTGCCAGCAGTGACGGGAGTCTGGCCACTAACAATGAGCAGTTCTTC.

V and J are TRBV29-1 and TRBJ1-6; D remains ambiguous. Trimming cost V 7 bases and J 9 bases, with 16 bases left between them. This CDR3 spans 13 amino acids. CDR1 and CDR2 from the germline V gene are SQVTM and ANQGSEA. DNA for the CDR3: TGCAGCGCCGGCGCCGGGGAAGGTTCACCCCTCCACTTT. Amino acids: CSAGAGEGSPLHF.

The chain uses TRBV7-2 and TRBJ1-1; weak D call: TRBD1 (5 bases). Germline V gene lookup returns CDR1 SGHTA and CDR2 FQGNSA. CDR3 size: 15 residues. Trimming left V 0 bases short and J 4 bases short, with 12 bases between. CDR3 sequence reads: CASSLAGGVGTEAFF. The CDR3 region has the DNA TGTGCCAGCAGCTTAGCTGGAGGGGTGGGCACTGAAGCTTTCTTT.

This clonotype showed up just once. The chain employs TRBV12-3 or TRBV12-4 and TRBJ2-7, with D tentatively TRBD2 (6 bases). V lost 6 bases to trimming and J lost 4 bases, with 10 bases between them. The CDR3 sequence is 12 residues long. CDR3 coding DNA: TGTGCCAGCAGGGGAAGCGGGTACGAGCAGTACTTC. The encoded protein is CASRGSGYEQYF.

This clonotype was picked up many times. This chain connects TRBV18 to TRBJ2-1; a weak D match, TRBD2 (5 bases). Trimming took 2 bases from V and 0 from J, leaving 5 bases between them. This CDR3 has 14 residues. Germline assignment: CDR1 KGHSH and CDR2 LQKENI. The DNA for the CDR3 is TGTGCCAGCTCACCAGGGAGCTCCTACAATGAGCAGTTCTTC. This codes for CASSPGSSYNEQFF. The full variable domain, rest sourced from reference TRBV18 and TRBJ2-1, is NAGVMQNPRHLVRRRGQEARLRCSPMKGHSHVYWYRQLPEEGLKFMVYLQKENIIDESGMPKERFSAEFPKEGPSILRIQQVVRGDSAAYFCASSPGSSYNEQFFGPGTRLTVL.

The rearrangement links TRBV13 to TRBJ2-1; D might be TRBD2 (5 bases). The CDR3 is 14 residues long. Germline CDR1 reads PRHDT; CDR2 reads FYEKMQ (reference sequence). V lost 3 bases, J lost 6 bases, and 12 bases lay in between. The DNA of the CDR3 is TGTGCCAGCAGCTTTGGGGAGATGCTCAATGAGCAGTTCTTC. Amino acid sequence: CASSFGEMLNEQFF.

This clonotype was recorded at least ten times. The genes are TRBV20-1 and TRBJ1-2; the match to TRBD1 covers 8 bases. After removal of 0 bases from V and 8 bases from J, the junction contained 8 bases not matched to a gene. Germline values: CDR1 DFQATT, CDR2 SNEGSKA (reference sequence). The CDR3 covers 14 residues. This CDR3 is CSAREAGTGLGYTF. The CDR3 nucleotides are TGCAGTGCTAGAGAGGCCGGGACAGGATTAGGCTACACCTTC.